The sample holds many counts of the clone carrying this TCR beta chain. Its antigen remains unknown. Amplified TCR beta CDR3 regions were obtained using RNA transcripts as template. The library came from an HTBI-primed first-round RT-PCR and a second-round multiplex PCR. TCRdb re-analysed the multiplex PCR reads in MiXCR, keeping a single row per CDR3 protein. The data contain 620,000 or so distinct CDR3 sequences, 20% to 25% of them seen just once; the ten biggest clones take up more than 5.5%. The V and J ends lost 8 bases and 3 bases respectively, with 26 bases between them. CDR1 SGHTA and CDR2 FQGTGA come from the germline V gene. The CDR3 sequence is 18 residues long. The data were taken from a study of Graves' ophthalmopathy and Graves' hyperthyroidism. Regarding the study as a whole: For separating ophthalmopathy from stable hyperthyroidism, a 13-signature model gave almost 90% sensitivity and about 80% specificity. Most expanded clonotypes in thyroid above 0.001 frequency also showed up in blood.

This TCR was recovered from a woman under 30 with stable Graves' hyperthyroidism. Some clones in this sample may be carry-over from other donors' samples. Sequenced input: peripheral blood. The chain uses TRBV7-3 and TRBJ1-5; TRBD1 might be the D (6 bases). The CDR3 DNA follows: TGTGCCAGCTCCCCGCGCTTACAGGGTGTTGTGAACAATCAGCCCCAGCATTTT. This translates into CASSPRLQGVVNNQPQHF. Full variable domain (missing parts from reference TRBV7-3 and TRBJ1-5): GAGVSQTPSNKVTEKGKYVELRCDPISGHTALYWYRQSLGQGPEFLIYFQGTGAADDSGLPNDRFFAVRPEGSVSTLKIQRTERGDSAVYLCASSPRLQGVVNNQPQHFGDGTRLSIL.